Listed below are T cell receptor beta chains from one sample, sequenced in a study of T cells in Graves' hyperthyroidism and ophthalmopathy. TCRdb recomputed calls from the multiplex PCR reads with MiXCR, one row per CDR3 protein. Here the sample spans roughly 500,000 distinct CDR3 sequences, 40% to 50% being singletons. The specimen was peripheral blood or thyroid tissue (not recorded which). These receptor sequences come from an adult woman with Graves' disease, either hyperthyroidism or ophthalmopathy (not recorded which). CDR3s include the opening cysteine and the closing phenylalanine or tryptophan. A D gene is named only where the DNA matches it firmly. Clone size is shown for a subset of rows, as once, few, many or a class of expanded clone.

>TRBV7-2|many|-|TRBJ1-1|13
TGTGCCAGCAGCTTAGTGGCCCCATTAGAAGCTTTCTTT
CASSLVAPLEAFF
>TRBV20-1|-|-|TRBJ2-7|13
TGCAGTGCTCCACCCCGGGGGCTGGAAAGGCAGTACTTC
CSAPPRGLERQYF
>TRBV7-2|-|-|TRBJ2-7|14
TGTGCCAGCAGCCCTCGGTGGGGGGCTAACGAGCAGTACTTC
CASSPRWGANEQYF
>TRBV7-9|-|-|TRBJ2-3|15
TGTGCCAGCAGCTCGAGGGTCCCGGGCACAGATACGCAGTATTTT
CASSSRVPGTDTQYF
>TRBV7-2|-|TRBD1|TRBJ1-6|16
TGTGCCAGCAGCTTAGCGCTGACAGGGGTTTGGTCACCCCTCCACTTT
CASSLALTGVWSPLHF
>TRBV15|many|TRBD1|TRBJ2-5|14
TGTGCCACCAGCAGGACAGGGGGCAGTGAGACCCAGTACTTC
CATSRTGGSETQYF
>TRBV5-1|-|-|TRBJ1-1|16
TGCGCCAGCAGCCTGAGACAGACGGGGTACAACACTGAAGCTTTCTTT
CASSLRQTGYNTEAFF
>TRBV29-1|-|TRBD1|TRBJ1-1|16
TGCAGCGTTACCACCAGTGCAGGGACAGCGAACACTGAAGCTTTCTTT
CSVTTSAGTANTEAFF
>TRBV29-1|few|TRBD1|TRBJ1-2|15
TGCAGCGTCCCCGGTGTGACAGGGAGTAACTATGGCTACACCTTC
CSVPGVTGSNYGYTF
>TRBV12-3/TRBV12-4|few|-|TRBJ1-2|13
TGTGCCAGCACTGATCGAGGGGGTTATGGCTACACCTTC
CASTDRGGYGYTF
>TRBV29-1|-|TRBD2|TRBJ2-7|14
TGCAGCGTTGCTCCGGGACTAGCGTTTTCCGAGCAGTACTTC
CSVAPGLAFSEQYF
>TRBV7-6|many|TRBD1|TRBJ1-1|15
TGTGCCAGCAGCAAAGACAGGGTGGAGAACACTGAAGCTTTCTTT
CASSKDRVENTEAFF
>TRBV20-1|many|TRBD2|TRBJ2-5|15
TGCAGTGCTAGTGGTCCGGCGGGAGTACCAGAGACCCAGTACTTC
CSASGPAGVPETQYF
>TRBV9|few|-|TRBJ2-7|14
TGTGCCAGCAGCGTAGGTCGCAACCACTACGAGCAGTACTTC
CASSVGRNHYEQYF
>TRBV9|-|-|TRBJ1-6|15
TGTGCCAGCAGCGGAGGCAGTGAGATAAATTCACCCCTCCACTTT
CASSGGSEINSPLHF
>TRBV2|-|TRBD1|TRBJ1-4|14
TGTGCCAGCAGTCCGGACAGGGGGCTTGAAAAACTGTTTTTT
CASSPDRGLEKLFF
>TRBV29-1|-|TRBD1|TRBJ2-7|17
TGCAGCGTTGAAGAAGGGAAGAAGGGGACAGGGGTGATCGAGCGGTACTTC
CSVEEGKKGTGVIERYF
>TRBV12-3/TRBV12-4|few|-|TRBJ1-1|12
TGTGCCAGCAGTCAAGGGACATCAACCGCTTTCTTT
CASSQGTSTAFF
>TRBV20-1|few|TRBD1|TRBJ1-2|13
TGCAGTGCCCCCGGACAGGCTAACTATGGCTACACCTTC
CSAPGQANYGYTF
>TRBV10-3|few|-|TRBJ2-7|14
TGTGCCATCACCGAGTCAAGGGGGGAGTACGAGCAGTACTTC
CAITESRGEYEQYF
>TRBV7-2|-|-|TRBJ1-2|16
TGTGCCAGCAGCTTAACTTCGTCGGCAAAAGCTCGGGGCTACACCTTC
CASSLTSSAKARGYTF
>TRBV7-2|-|-|TRBJ1-2|13
TGTGCCGGCAGCCCCCAGGGTAGCTATGGCTACACCTTC
CAGSPQGSYGYTF
>TRBV20-1|-|TRBD1|TRBJ1-1|14
TGCAGTGCTAGACGGCAGGGGGCTTTCACTGAAGCTTTCTTT
CSARRQGAFTEAFF
>TRBV12-3/TRBV12-4|many|TRBD2|TRBJ2-5|15
TGTGCCAGCAGTGCCTTAGCGGGAGTGCGAGAGACCCAGTACTTC
CASSALAGVRETQYF
>TRBV7-9|few|-|TRBJ1-2|13
TGTGCCAGCAGCTTAGCTTTCGGGGGTGGCTACACCTTC
CASSLAFGGGYTF
>TRBV5-1|-|TRBD2|TRBJ2-7|15
TGCGCCAGCAGCGACCAAGCGGGAGTAACCTACGAGCAGTACTTC
CASSDQAGVTYEQYF
>TRBV7-2|-|-|TRBJ2-2|14
TGTGCCAGCAGCAACCAGGGGTACACCGGGGAGCTGTTTTTT
CASSNQGYTGELFF
>TRBV7-2|-|-|TRBJ1-4|15
TGTGCCAGCACCAACCTGGGGGGTCGGGGTGAAAAACTGTTTTTT
CASTNLGGRGEKLFF
>TRBV4-2|-|TRBD1|TRBJ1-1|13
TGTGCCAGCAGCTCCCCGACAGGGCCAGGGGCTTTCTTT
CASSSPTGPGAFF
>TRBV7-9|-|TRBD1|TRBJ1-5|15
TGTGCCAGCGTTGCCGGGGACAGGGCGCTTCAGCCCCAGCATTTT
CASVAGDRALQPQHF
>TRBV20-1|many|TRBD1|TRBJ1-6|18
TGCAGTGCTAGATTGCCCCGGGACAGGGTTTTAAGTAATTCACCCCTCCACTTT
CSARLPRDRVLSNSPLHF
>TRBV29-1|few|-|TRBJ2-7|14
TGCAGCGTTGAATCGGGGGCGCTGGGCTACGAGCAGTACTTC
CSVESGALGYEQYF
>TRBV29-1|-|-|TRBJ1-5|16
TGCAGCGTTGAAATTCGTAGGAGACAGGGCAATCAGCCCCAGCATTTT
CSVEIRRRQGNQPQHF
>TRBV20-1|few|-|TRBJ2-5|16
TGCAGTGCTAGAGACTTCCAGGGCCGTGGCAATCAGCCCCAGTACTTC
CSARDFQGRGNQPQYF
>TRBV9|-|TRBD2|TRBJ2-5|18
TGTGCCAGCAGCGTAGAAGGCCTAGCGGGAGGGGGAGGCGAGACCCAGTACTTC
CASSVEGLAGGGGETQYF
>TRBV7-2|many|-|TRBJ2-7|13
TGTGCCAGCAGCGGCCTTTCCGGCGTCGGGCAGTACTTC
CASSGLSGVGQYF
>TRBV14|-|-|TRBJ1-6|15
TGTGCCAGCAACCAAGTAGGGTTCTCGGGTTCACCCCTCCACTTT
CASNQVGFSGSPLHF
>TRBV20-1|-|TRBD1|TRBJ1-2|14
TGCAGTGCCAAAGGACAGGAACTTAACTATGGCTACACCTTC
CSAKGQELNYGYTF
>TRBV2|-|-|TRBJ1-5|14
TGTGCCAGCATTGACTATCCAATCAATCAGCCCCAGCATTTT
CASIDYPINQPQHF
>TRBV19|many|TRBD1|TRBJ2-6|18
TGTGCCAGTAGTACCTGGACAGGGGGCTTTTCTGGGGCCAACGTCCTGACTTTC
CASSTWTGGFSGANVLTF
>TRBV20-1|-|-|TRBJ1-4|14
TGCAGTGCTAGAGATTGGGGGACTAATGAAAAACTGTTTTTT
CSARDWGTNEKLFF
>TRBV19|-|-|TRBJ2-6|15
TGTGCCAGTAGTAGACCTTGGACAGGGGCCAACGTCCTGACTTTC
CASSRPWTGANVLTF
>TRBV7-9|-|TRBD2|TRBJ2-7|17
TGTGCCAGCAAACCGGGACTAGAAAAACCCTATCGCTACGAGCAGTACTTC
CASKPGLEKPYRYEQYF
>TRBV11-2|-|-|TRBJ1-1|14
TGTGCCAGCCGAAACCGGCAGATCCTCGGTGAAGCTTTCTTT
CASRNRQILGEAFF
>TRBV2|-|TRBD1|TRBJ1-2|14
TGTGCCAGCAGTTACTCCGACAGGGGAAGCGGCTACACCTTC
CASSYSDRGSGYTF
>TRBV12-3/TRBV12-4|-|TRBD1|TRBJ2-2|16
TGTGCCAGCAGTTCGGGACAGGGCGAGGGCACCGGGGAGCTGTTTTTT
CASSSGQGEGTGELFF